Presented here are 9 T cell receptor beta chains from one specimen sequenced in a study of tumor-infiltrating T cells and Merkel cell polyomavirus. At the level of the study: The T cells studied were CD8+ and recognized the Merkel cell polyomavirus KLL epitope.

Only in-frame clones appear in the TCRdb table, and some are missing; sequencing was by immunoSEQ multiplex PCR. Of 26,000 or so clones in the sample, roughly 87% were seen once. Robust Merkel cell polyomavirus Large T antigen positivity by immunohistochemistry was seen in all patients' tumors. Specimen: lymph node tissue. These receptors all come from a man aged 50 to 59 with Merkel cell carcinoma.

The gene calls are TRBV11-2 and TRBJ2-1; 9 positions agree with TRBD2. Germline CDR1 SGHAT, CDR2 FQNNGV. V shed 5 bases and J 6 bases; nucleotides not matched to a gene: 8. The CDR3 runs to 15 residues. The DNA for the CDR3 is TGTGCCAGCAGCCCCACCCCGGGACTAGCCAATGAGCAGTTCTTC. Its translation is CASSPTPGLANEQFF.

The V gene is TRBV5-8, the J gene TRBJ2-7, with D perhaps matching TRBD2 (6 bases). Germline V gene data show CDR1 as SGHTS and CDR2 as YDEGEE. Between the trimmed V and J ends, which lost 0 bases and 5 bases, there was a span of 6 bases. The CDR3 is made up of 12 amino acids. The DNA of the CDR3 is TGTGCCAGCAGCTTGGGGAGGGACGAGCAGTACTTC. It encodes CASSLGRDEQYF.

The chain couples TRBV6-1 to TRBJ1-1, with a tentative D call TRBD1 (5 bases). CDR1 is MNHNS and CDR2 is SASEGT in the germline V gene. Deletions cut 5 bases from V and 11 bases from J, with 18 bases between. This CDR3 contains 13 residues. CDR3 sequence (DNA): TGTGCCAGCAGTCTTTCCGGGGGGAGGGAGGCTTTCTTT. Its translation: CASSLSGGREAFF.

J is TRBJ1-3 and V is TRBV2; TRBD1 matches at 9 bases. Germline V CDR1 and CDR2: SNHLY, FYNNEI. Trimming at V came to 10 bases and at J to 3 bases, leaving 4 bases not matched to a gene. This CDR3 has 13 residues. CDR3 in DNA: TGTGCCACCTCGGACAGGGGTGGAAACACCATATATTTT. This translates into CATSDRGGNTIYF.

This chain links TRBV9 with TRBJ2-2, with TRBD2 matching 7 bases. The CDR3 is 18 residues long. The ends lost 0 bases at V and 4 bases at J; junction bases unmatched: 12. CDR1 is SGDLS, CDR2 YYNGEE, per germline. The CDR3 sequence: CASSVVAGVSPSTGELFF. CDR3 DNA: TGTGCCAGCAGCGTAGTGGCGGGGGTCTCTCCTAGCACCGGGGAGCTGTTTTTT.

CDR3 protein: CASSLTSGSYNEQFF. The DNA of the CDR3 is TGCGCCAGTTCACTTACTAGCGGTTCCTACAATGAGCAGTTCTTC. The chain joins TRBV5-1 to TRBJ2-1; TRBD2 agrees at 8 bases. Germline CDR1 SGHRS, CDR2 YFSETQ. V was pared by 8 bases and J by 1 base, with 8 bases of the junction left unmatched. This CDR3 spans 15 amino acids.

The gene calls are TRBV2 and TRBJ1-1; D gene unclear. This CDR3 has 11 residues. Germline V gives CDR1 SNHLY, CDR2 FYNNEI. With 4 bases removed from V and 8 bases from J, the gap between germline ends came to 8 bases. CDR3 residues: CASSGSGEAFF. CDR3 sequence (DNA): TGTGCCAGCAGTGGAAGCGGAGAAGCTTTCTTT.

This clone appeared a single time. The rearrangement joins TRBV6-5 to TRBJ1-2; TRBD1 is a possible D gene (6 bases). The V end lost 6 bases, the J end lost 2 bases, and 13 bases lay between the germline ends. CDR3 length: 14 amino acids. Germline-derived CDR1 and CDR2 are MNHEY and SVGAGI. The CDR3 protein is CASSEQGPNYGYTF. DNA of the CDR3: TGTGCCAGCAGCGAACAGGGACCCAACTATGGCTACACCTTC.

In its sample, this clone was seen once. The chain employs TRBV13 and TRBJ2-1; 9 bases line up with TRBD2. The germline V gene has CDR1 PRHDT and CDR2 FYEKMQ (reference sequence). With 5 bases clipped from V and 0 bases from J, the junction kept 2 bases outside the gene matches. The CDR3 is made up of 15 amino acids. In nucleotides, the CDR3 is TGTGCCAGCAGCCGTAGCGGGAGCTCCTACAATGAGCAGTTCTTC. Translated, it gives CASSRSGSSYNEQFF.